A selection of T cell receptor beta chains follows, all from one sample in a study of cytomegalovirus exposure and HLA in healthy donors. Clones were read by immunoSEQ multiplex PCR, and TCRdb kept only the in-frame ones, dropping some. In the table there are 140,000 to 150,000 clones, around 84% of which are singletons. The sequenced sample was PBMCs. These receptors all stem from a man between 35 and 55 years old in good health and CMV-seropositive. Both conserved end residues are part of each CDR3. D genes are given only for firm matches. Where a row states a size, it is once, few, many or the class of an expanded clone; other rows omit it.

-	TRBV28	TRBJ2-5	TRBD2	TGTGCCAGCAGTCGAGGACTAGCGGGGAGGGAAGAGACCCAGTACTTC	CASSRGLAGREETQYF
-	TRBV28	TRBJ1-1	TRBD1	TGTGCCAGCAGTTCCGGGGGGACAGGGGGCTCTGAAGCTTTCTTT	CASSSGGTGGSEAFF
-	TRBV27	TRBJ1-1	-	TGTGCCAGCAGTTTACTCCGGAACACTGAAGCTTTCTTT	CASSLLRNTEAFF
-	TRBV7-9	TRBJ2-3	-	TGTGCCAGCAGCATACACACAGATACGCAGTATTTT	CASSIHTDTQYF
-	TRBV6-5	TRBJ2-7	TRBD1	TGTGCCAGCACCAGGGGGACAGGGGACTCCGAGCAGTACTTC	CASTRGTGDSEQYF
-	TRBV5-6	TRBJ2-3	TRBD2	TGTGCCAGCAGTACGGGGAGTAGCGGGAGGGCCGAATTGTTAGATACGCAGTATTTT	CASSTGSSGRAELLDTQYF
-	TRBV6-5	TRBJ1-6	-	TGTGCCAGCAGTTCCGGGGGGGGCTTCTATAATTCACCCCTCCACTTT	CASSSGGGFYNSPLHF
-	TRBV27	TRBJ1-1	-	TGTGCCAGCAGTTTTTCCGGGACAATGAACACTGAAGCTTTCTTT	CASSFSGTMNTEAFF
-	TRBV27	TRBJ2-7	TRBD2	TGTGCCAGCAGGAGGGAGGGGACGGAAGACTACGAGCAGTACTTC	CASRREGTEDYEQYF
once	TRBV5-4	TRBJ2-7	-	TGTGCCAGCAGCTTGGCCGCAGGAAGCTTCGGCGAGCAGTACTTC	CASSLAAGSFGEQYF
-	TRBV21-1	TRBJ2-1	-	TGTGCCAGTGAGCCTAGCGGAGGCTCCTACAATGAGCAGTTCTTC	CASEPSGGSYNEQFF
-	TRBV11-1	TRBJ1-1	-	TGTGCCAGCAGCCCCCGGCAGGCCGGCATGAACACTGAAGCTTTCTTT	CASSPRQAGMNTEAFF
-	TRBV11-3	TRBJ2-5	-	TGTGCCAGCAGCTTAAAAGGACCGGCCTCGCGGGGCGGGGAGACCCAGTACTTC	CASSLKGPASRGGETQYF
-	TRBV7-9	TRBJ1-1	-	TGTTCCAGCAGCTTAGTGGGGGGAAGTGGAGAAGCTTTCTTT	CSSSLVGGSGEAFF
once	TRBV19	TRBJ1-5	-	TGTGCCAGTAGTATACTGCCTGAGGGAGGCTATCAGCCCCAGCATTTT	CASSILPEGGYQPQHF
-	TRBV6-1	TRBJ2-7	TRBD2	TGTGCCAGCATTCCTCTAGCGGGAGTCTCCTACGAGCAGTACTTC	CASIPLAGVSYEQYF
-	TRBV30	TRBJ1-2	-	TGTGCCTGGAACCGGGGGGCGGCCTATGGCTACACCTTC	CAWNRGAAYGYTF
-	TRBV9	TRBJ2-3	TRBD2	TGTGCCAGCAGCGTTAGCGGGAGTTTGGCGGATACGCAGTATTTT	CASSVSGSLADTQYF
once	TRBV5-1	TRBJ2-1	TRBD1	TGCGCCAGCCTCCCGACAGGGGTAATGGACAATGAGCAGTTCTTC	CASLPTGVMDNEQFF
-	TRBV5-1	TRBJ1-5	-	TGCGCCGGCAGCTGGCGGGACCTTAGCAATCAGCCCCAGCATTTT	CAGSWRDLSNQPQHF
-	TRBV7-9	TRBJ2-7	-	TGTGCCAGCAGCTTAAGCAGGGACTCCTACGAGCAGTACTTC	CASSLSRDSYEQYF
-	TRBV25-1	TRBJ1-4	-	TGTGCCAGCAGTGACCCCGGGAGGGGTAGGGAAAAACTGTTTTTT	CASSDPGRGREKLFF
-	TRBV28	TRBJ2-7	-	TGTGCCAGCAGTTTCTATTCGGGACTCGACGAGCAGTACTTC	CASSFYSGLDEQYF
-	TRBV6-5	TRBJ2-1	-	TGTGCCAGCAGTCACGAGGACAATGAGCAGTTCTTC	CASSHEDNEQFF
-	TRBV13	TRBJ2-5	-	TGTGCCAGCAGCAGTAGAGGGCGGGATGCCTTCCAAGAGACCCAGTACTTC	CASSSRGRDAFQETQYF
-	TRBV29-1	TRBJ2-5	-	TGCAGCGTTGAACTATTCGAGGGAGTCCAAGAGACCCAGTACTTC	CSVELFEGVQETQYF
-	TRBV30	TRBJ2-3	TRBD1	TGTGCCTGGAGGCGACAGGGTCGCACAGATACGCAGTATTTT	CAWRRQGRTDTQYF
-	TRBV30	TRBJ2-1	TRBD2	TGTGCCTGGGCTACGGGACTAGCAATAGATGAGCAGTTCTTC	CAWATGLAIDEQFF
-	TRBV6-6	TRBJ1-5	-	TGTGCCAGCAGTTCTGGCAATCAGCCCCAGCATTTT	CASSSGNQPQHF
-	TRBV5-6	TRBJ2-2	TRBD2	TGTGCCAGCAGCTTGTGGGGGGGTGCCGGGGAGCTGTTTTTT	CASSLWGGAGELFF
few	TRBV30	TRBJ1-3	-	TGTGCCTGGAGTACTATCTCTGGAAACACCATATATTTT	CAWSTISGNTIYF
-	TRBV29-1	TRBJ2-5	-	TGCAGCGTTGAGGCAGGGGTACTCCAAGAGACCCAGTACTTC	CSVEAGVLQETQYF
-	TRBV5-1	TRBJ2-5	-	TGCGCCAGCAGCTTGACCACCACAGTTAGGGAGACCCAGTACTTC	CASSLTTTVRETQYF
-	TRBV6-1	TRBJ2-7	-	TGTGCCAGCAGTCCCAATGGCAGGGGCCCCTACGAGCAGTACTTC	CASSPNGRGPYEQYF